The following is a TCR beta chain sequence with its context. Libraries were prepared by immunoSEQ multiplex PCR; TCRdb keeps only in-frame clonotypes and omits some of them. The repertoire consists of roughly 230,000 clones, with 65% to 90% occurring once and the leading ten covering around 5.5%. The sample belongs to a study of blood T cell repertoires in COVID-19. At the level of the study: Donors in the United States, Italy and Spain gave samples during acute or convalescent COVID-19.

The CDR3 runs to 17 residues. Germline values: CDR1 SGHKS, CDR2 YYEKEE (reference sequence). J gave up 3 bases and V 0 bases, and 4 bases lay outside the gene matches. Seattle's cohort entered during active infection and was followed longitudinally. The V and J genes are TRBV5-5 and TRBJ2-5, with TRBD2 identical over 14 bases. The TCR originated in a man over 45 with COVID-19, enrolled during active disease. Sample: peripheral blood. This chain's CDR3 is CASSLGRLAGGKETQYF. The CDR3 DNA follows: TGTGCCAGCAGCTTGGGTCGACTAGCGGGGGGGAAAGAGACCCAGTACTTC.